A selection of T cell receptor beta chains follows, all from one sample in a study of human T cells and chemical hapten exposure. In TCRdb, the RACE reads were re-called with MiXCR into one record per CDR3 protein. The table records roughly 69,000 distinct CDR3 sequences, approximately 10% of them present only once. The material was whole blood, obtained in connection with sensitization to the hapten diphenylcyclopropenone (DPC). The origin of the receptors is a woman younger than 45 with alopecia areata. Some clones in this sample may be carry-over from other donors' samples. Both conserved end residues are part of each CDR3. The order of the fields is CDR3 DNA, CDR3 protein, J gene, D gene, V gene, clone size. A D gene is named only where the DNA matches it firmly. The size entry is marked missing in some rows and otherwise reads once, few, many or a size class.

CDR3nt: TGCAGTGTCCGGGGGACAGGGGGTTACAATGAGCAGTTCTTC
CDR3aa: CSVRGTGGYNEQFF
j_gene: TRBJ2-1
d_gene: TRBD1
v_gene: TRBV20-1
abundance: -

CDR3nt: TGTGCCAGCAGTTTAGGGACTAGCTTGTACTTC
CDR3aa: CASSLGTSLYF
j_gene: TRBJ2-7
d_gene: TRBD2
v_gene: TRBV12-3/TRBV12-4
abundance: -

CDR3nt: TGTGCCATCAGTGAGTCAGAACAGCCCCAGCATTTT
CDR3aa: CAISESEQPQHF
j_gene: TRBJ1-5
d_gene: -
v_gene: TRBV10-3
abundance: many

CDR3nt: TGTGCCAGCAGTTACTCGATAGTACGGGACTCCTCCTACAATGAGCAGTTCTTC
CDR3aa: CASSYSIVRDSSYNEQFF
j_gene: TRBJ2-1
d_gene: -
v_gene: TRBV6-5
abundance: many

CDR3nt: TGTGCCAGCAGCCCTCTAGGGCAGGGTACGGAGACCCAGTACTTC
CDR3aa: CASSPLGQGTETQYF
j_gene: TRBJ2-5
d_gene: -
v_gene: TRBV7-9
abundance: many

CDR3nt: TGCAGCGTTGATCCGGGGGGGAGCTATGGCTACACCTTC
CDR3aa: CSVDPGGSYGYTF
j_gene: TRBJ1-2
d_gene: -
v_gene: TRBV29-1
abundance: many

CDR3nt: TGTGCCAGCAGTCCCCCGTGGGGGGGTTTCAGGGCGGAGACCCAGTACTTC
CDR3aa: CASSPPWGGFRAETQYF
j_gene: TRBJ2-5
d_gene: TRBD2
v_gene: TRBV7-9
abundance: -

CDR3nt: TGCAGCGTTTATTATGAAAAACTGTTTTTT
CDR3aa: CSVYYEKLFF
j_gene: TRBJ1-4
d_gene: -
v_gene: TRBV29-1
abundance: few

CDR3nt: TGTGCCAGCAGCTTAGGAGTAGCGGGGTACAATGAGCAGTTCTTC
CDR3aa: CASSLGVAGYNEQFF
j_gene: TRBJ2-1
d_gene: TRBD2
v_gene: TRBV7-2
abundance: -

CDR3nt: TGTGCTAGTGGTTTGGGGATGATCAACACTGAAGCTTTCTTT
CDR3aa: CASGLGMINTEAFF
j_gene: TRBJ1-1
d_gene: -
v_gene: TRBV12-5
abundance: few

CDR3nt: TGCGCCAGCAGCCGGACGCAAATTTCCACGGGAAAAATGGGCGAGCAGTACTTC
CDR3aa: CASSRTQISTGKMGEQYF
j_gene: TRBJ2-7
d_gene: -
v_gene: TRBV4-3
abundance: -

CDR3nt: TGTGCTAGCGGGAAGCGGCCCCAAGAGACCCAGTACTTC
CDR3aa: CASGKRPQETQYF
j_gene: TRBJ2-5
d_gene: TRBD2
v_gene: TRBV7-7
abundance: few

CDR3nt: TGTGCCAGCAGCCCGGACCTAGGAGAGACCCAGTACTTC
CDR3aa: CASSPDLGETQYF
j_gene: TRBJ2-5
d_gene: -
v_gene: TRBV7-3
abundance: many

CDR3nt: TGCAGTGCTAGCAGCTTAGCCCGGGCTCGGAACACTGAAGCTTTCTTT
CDR3aa: CSASSLARARNTEAFF
j_gene: TRBJ1-1
d_gene: -
v_gene: TRBV20-1
abundance: many

CDR3nt: TGTGCCAGCAGCTGGGAGGGGGTAGGGTACAATGAGCAGTTCTTC
CDR3aa: CASSWEGVGYNEQFF
j_gene: TRBJ2-1
d_gene: -
v_gene: TRBV5-4
abundance: -

CDR3nt: TGTGCCAGCTCACCTCGGACAGGGGGCGATGAAGCTTTCTTT
CDR3aa: CASSPRTGGDEAFF
j_gene: TRBJ1-1
d_gene: TRBD1
v_gene: TRBV18
abundance: -

CDR3nt: TGCAGCGCAAGCTCTGGGGCCAACGTCCTGACTTTC
CDR3aa: CSASSGANVLTF
j_gene: TRBJ2-6
d_gene: -
v_gene: TRBV29-1
abundance: -

CDR3nt: TGCGCCAGCAGCTTGGTGGGAGCGAACACCGGGGAGCTGTTTTTT
CDR3aa: CASSLVGANTGELFF
j_gene: TRBJ2-2
d_gene: -
v_gene: TRBV5-1
abundance: few

CDR3nt: TGTGCCAGCAGCCAAGATGGCATAGGGGGCTCTGGGGCCAACGTCCTGACTTTC
CDR3aa: CASSQDGIGGSGANVLTF
j_gene: TRBJ2-6
d_gene: -
v_gene: TRBV4-2
abundance: -

CDR3nt: TGCAGTGCTAGCGTACAGGGGATGCCAGATACGCAGTATTTT
CDR3aa: CSASVQGMPDTQYF
j_gene: TRBJ2-3
d_gene: TRBD1
v_gene: TRBV20-1
abundance: many

CDR3nt: TGTGCCAGCGGGGGGACTAGCGGATACAATGAGCAGTTCTTC
CDR3aa: CASGGTSGYNEQFF
j_gene: TRBJ2-1
d_gene: TRBD2
v_gene: TRBV6-1
abundance: few

CDR3nt: TGTGCCAGCAGTCTGGGGACAGCCTATGGCTACACCTTC
CDR3aa: CASSLGTAYGYTF
j_gene: TRBJ1-2
d_gene: TRBD1
v_gene: TRBV6-6
abundance: many

CDR3nt: TGTGCCAGCAGTCCACAAATTGGCTACACCTTC
CDR3aa: CASSPQIGYTF
j_gene: TRBJ1-2
d_gene: -
v_gene: TRBV6-6
abundance: few

CDR3nt: TGCGCCAGCAGCTTGAATGTGAGAGATACGCAGTATTTT
CDR3aa: CASSLNVRDTQYF
j_gene: TRBJ2-3
d_gene: -
v_gene: TRBV5-1
abundance: few

CDR3nt: TGTGCCAGCAGTTTAGGAGGGACAGGAGCTAACTATGGCTACACCTTC
CDR3aa: CASSLGGTGANYGYTF
j_gene: TRBJ1-2
d_gene: TRBD1
v_gene: TRBV12-3/TRBV12-4
abundance: few

CDR3nt: TGTGCCAGCAGCTTCGCCCGGACAGTCACAGATACGCAGTATTTT
CDR3aa: CASSFARTVTDTQYF
j_gene: TRBJ2-3
d_gene: -
v_gene: TRBV11-3
abundance: few

CDR3nt: TGCAGTGCTAGAGAGTTCGGGTACTACAATGAGCAGTTCTTC
CDR3aa: CSAREFGYYNEQFF
j_gene: TRBJ2-1
d_gene: -
v_gene: TRBV20-1
abundance: -

CDR3nt: TGTGCCACCTCTCGGGCTAGCGGGGGGCTAAATGAGCAGTTCTTC
CDR3aa: CATSRASGGLNEQFF
j_gene: TRBJ2-1
d_gene: TRBD2
v_gene: TRBV28
abundance: few

CDR3nt: TGTGCCAGCACCAAAGGGCGGGTCAGCACAGATACGCAGTATTTT
CDR3aa: CASTKGRVSTDTQYF
j_gene: TRBJ2-3
d_gene: -
v_gene: TRBV7-2
abundance: few

CDR3nt: TGTGCCAGCAAAATGACCGGGACGTTGAACACTGAAGCTTTCTTT
CDR3aa: CASKMTGTLNTEAFF
j_gene: TRBJ1-1
d_gene: -
v_gene: TRBV25-1
abundance: -

CDR3nt: TGTGCCATCAGTGGTGGGAGGGGAGAGACCCAGTACTTC
CDR3aa: CAISGGRGETQYF
j_gene: TRBJ2-5
d_gene: TRBD2
v_gene: TRBV10-3
abundance: few

CDR3nt: TGTGCCAGCAGCTTAGTACTCGGAGGGGCCAACGTCCTGACTTTC
CDR3aa: CASSLVLGGANVLTF
j_gene: TRBJ2-6
d_gene: -
v_gene: TRBV7-9
abundance: few

CDR3nt: TGTGCCAGCAGTTACCAGGGACAGGGGGCGGGTTCACCCCTCCACTTT
CDR3aa: CASSYQGQGAGSPLHF
j_gene: TRBJ1-6
d_gene: TRBD1
v_gene: TRBV6-6
abundance: -

CDR3nt: TGCAGCGTTGAGGGACTAGTTACTGAGCAGTTCTTC
CDR3aa: CSVEGLVTEQFF
j_gene: TRBJ2-1
d_gene: TRBD2
v_gene: TRBV29-1
abundance: -

CDR3nt: TGTGCCAGCAGTAGACAGGGGGATAATGAGCAGTTCTTC
CDR3aa: CASSRQGDNEQFF
j_gene: TRBJ2-1
d_gene: TRBD1
v_gene: TRBV7-2
abundance: -

CDR3nt: TGTGCTAGTTGTTCAATAGCGGGAAACAATGAGCAGTTCTTC
CDR3aa: CASCSIAGNNEQFF
j_gene: TRBJ2-1
d_gene: TRBD2
v_gene: TRBV12-5
abundance: many

CDR3nt: TGTGCCAGCAGCCCTGGACTGGAAAGAAACACTGAAGCTTTCTTT
CDR3aa: CASSPGLERNTEAFF
j_gene: TRBJ1-1
d_gene: -
v_gene: TRBV5-4
abundance: -

CDR3nt: TGTGCCAGCATTAACGAGGGTTTGGGTGGCTACACCTTC
CDR3aa: CASINEGLGGYTF
j_gene: TRBJ1-2
d_gene: -
v_gene: TRBV28
abundance: many

CDR3nt: TGTGCCAGCAGCCAAGAAAGGGCCACAATCTACGAGCAGTACTTC
CDR3aa: CASSQERATIYEQYF
j_gene: TRBJ2-7
d_gene: -
v_gene: TRBV3-1
abundance: -

CDR3nt: TGTGCCTGGGAGAACGAAGGTGGGAAGACCCAGTACTTC
CDR3aa: CAWENEGGKTQYF
j_gene: TRBJ2-5
d_gene: -
v_gene: TRBV30
abundance: few

CDR3nt: TGTGCCAGCAGTGAAGCCGGCAGGAACTATGGCTACACCTTC
CDR3aa: CASSEAGRNYGYTF
j_gene: TRBJ1-2
d_gene: -
v_gene: TRBV6-1
abundance: few

CDR3nt: TGTGCCAGCAGCGGGAAGGCGTCCACTGAAGCTTTCTTT
CDR3aa: CASSGKASTEAFF
j_gene: TRBJ1-1
d_gene: -
v_gene: TRBV11-2
abundance: -

CDR3nt: TGTGCCAGCAGCGCCTTTTCTGGCTACACCTTC
CDR3aa: CASSAFSGYTF
j_gene: TRBJ1-2
d_gene: -
v_gene: TRBV9
abundance: -

CDR3nt: TGCAGCGTTGAGCCCGTTCAGGGGACCTACAATGAGCAGTTCTTC
CDR3aa: CSVEPVQGTYNEQFF
j_gene: TRBJ2-1
d_gene: -
v_gene: TRBV29-1
abundance: -

CDR3nt: TGCAGCACGCCCTCTGGCTCCTACAATGAGCAGTTCTTC
CDR3aa: CSTPSGSYNEQFF
j_gene: TRBJ2-1
d_gene: -
v_gene: TRBV29-1
abundance: few

CDR3nt: TGTGCTAGTGGTTTCGGAGAGACCCAGTACTTC
CDR3aa: CASGFGETQYF
j_gene: TRBJ2-5
d_gene: -
v_gene: TRBV12-5
abundance: -

CDR3nt: TGTGCCAGCAGCCTGAAGAGCTCCTACGAGCAGTACTTC
CDR3aa: CASSLKSSYEQYF
j_gene: TRBJ2-7
d_gene: -
v_gene: TRBV7-8
abundance: many

CDR3nt: TGTGCCAGCTTTTCCCCCCCCTGGCCCCAGCATTTT
CDR3aa: CASFSPPWPQHF
j_gene: TRBJ1-5
d_gene: -
v_gene: TRBV6-2/TRBV6-3
abundance: many

CDR3nt: TGTGCCAGCTCACCTGTTTTTGGGGGGCAGAACACTGAAGCTTTCTTT
CDR3aa: CASSPVFGGQNTEAFF
j_gene: TRBJ1-1
d_gene: -
v_gene: TRBV18
abundance: -

CDR3nt: TGTGCCAGCAGCCCTGTGGGGGAAGCAGATACGCAGTATTTT
CDR3aa: CASSPVGEADTQYF
j_gene: TRBJ2-3
d_gene: -
v_gene: TRBV7-6
abundance: -

CDR3nt: TGTGCCAGCACGAGTTCAACTAATGAAAAACTGTTTTTT
CDR3aa: CASTSSTNEKLFF
j_gene: TRBJ1-4
d_gene: -
v_gene: TRBV6-6
abundance: -

CDR3nt: TGTGCCAGCAGCTTAGGAGGGGACGAGCAGTACTTC
CDR3aa: CASSLGGDEQYF
j_gene: TRBJ2-7
d_gene: -
v_gene: TRBV7-6
abundance: many

CDR3nt: TGTGCCAGCTCACCACTACTTAACACTGAAGCTTTCTTT
CDR3aa: CASSPLLNTEAFF
j_gene: TRBJ1-1
d_gene: -
v_gene: TRBV18
abundance: many

CDR3nt: TGTGCCAGCAAATCCGAGAGCGAGCAGTACTTC
CDR3aa: CASKSESEQYF
j_gene: TRBJ2-7
d_gene: -
v_gene: TRBV28
abundance: -

CDR3nt: TGTGCCAGCAGCTTAGCCGGGACTGATCAGCCCCAGCATTTT
CDR3aa: CASSLAGTDQPQHF
j_gene: TRBJ1-5
d_gene: -
v_gene: TRBV7-8
abundance: few

CDR3nt: TGTGCCAGTAGTACCCAAGGGACAGGAAACTATGGCTACACCTTC
CDR3aa: CASSTQGTGNYGYTF
j_gene: TRBJ1-2
d_gene: TRBD1
v_gene: TRBV19
abundance: many

CDR3nt: TGTGCCAGCAGTTGGCGGGGTCAAGAGACCCAGTACTTC
CDR3aa: CASSWRGQETQYF
j_gene: TRBJ2-5
d_gene: -
v_gene: TRBV11-2
abundance: many

CDR3nt: TGTGCCAGCAGTTACCCGGACAAGACTTTCTTT
CDR3aa: CASSYPDKTFF
j_gene: TRBJ1-1
d_gene: -
v_gene: TRBV6-5
abundance: -

CDR3nt: TGTGCCAGCAGCGCAGGGGCCTGGGTCCCTTGGGCTTTCTTT
CDR3aa: CASSAGAWVPWAFF
j_gene: TRBJ1-1
d_gene: -
v_gene: TRBV11-2
abundance: -